The source of this TCR beta chain is a study of blood T cell repertoires in COVID-19. Study information: From T cells, B-cell-depleted T cells, or PBMCs came the material, which was cDNA or gDNA.

The repertoire was sequenced with immunoSEQ multiplex PCR; TCRdb's copy has only in-frame clones and lacks some. The repertoire has nearly 350,000 clones, around nine tenths of them found once; the top ten carry about 7%. Germline V gene lookup returns CDR1 LNHDA and CDR2 SQIVND (reference sequence). The V and J ends lost 9 bases and 5 bases, in that order; junction bases with no gene match: 9. The CDR3 runs to 14 residues. This rearrangement joins TRBV19 to TRBJ1-2; 10 bases line up with TRBD1. The sequenced material came from peripheral blood. The receptor comes from a woman between 65 and 79 years old with COVID-19, enrolled during active disease. The CDR3 here is CARHRGTGEYGYTF. The CDR3 nucleotides read TGTGCCAGACACCGAGGGACAGGGGAATATGGCTACACCTTC.